This is a list of T cell receptor beta chains from one sample in a study of shared clonotypes between healthy human individuals. Generated by immunoSEQ multiplex PCR, the TCRdb table keeps only in-frame clones and is missing some. This repertoire shows approximately 740,000 clones, roughly 70% found once; its top ten account for 1.5% to 2%. The sample was memory CD4+ T cells sorted from blood. The receptors shown here come from a woman aged 30 to 39 in good health. Each CDR3 is given with its conserved first and last residue. D genes are given only for firm matches. Clone size appears in some rows only: once, few, many, or a class for an expanded clone.

>few|TRBV11-3|TRBD2|16|TRBJ2-1
CASSLGGTSENNEQFF
TGTGCCAGCAGCTTAGGGGGGACTAGCGAGAACAATGAGCAGTTCTTC
>.|TRBV4-1|.|18|TRBJ1-1
CASSQRGRGQGANTEAFF
TGCGCCAGCAGCCAAAGGGGTCGGGGGCAGGGAGCGAACACTGAAGCTTTCTTT
>.|TRBV2|.|13|TRBJ2-7
CASRGWGAYEQYF
TGTGCCAGCAGGGGTTGGGGGGCATACGAGCAGTACTTC
>.|TRBV5-4|TRBD2|14|TRBJ2-4
CASSLGVAGDIQYF
TGTGCCAGCAGCTTGGGAGTAGCGGGAGACATTCAGTACTTC
>many|TRBV25-1|.|16|TRBJ2-4
CASSDKGTLAKNIQYF
TGTGCCAGCAGTGATAAGGGGACCCTAGCCAAAAACATTCAGTACTTC
>.|TRBV30|.|12|TRBJ1-4
CAGSRASGGLFF
TGTGCCGGGAGTAGGGCTTCTGGTGGACTGTTTTTT
>few|TRBV11-2|TRBD2|15|TRBJ2-7
CASSKGTSGRHEQYF
TGTGCCAGCTCTAAGGGGACTAGCGGGAGACACGAGCAGTACTTC
>.|TRBV28|TRBD1|12|TRBJ2-7
CASWDSSYEQYF
TGTGCCAGTTGGGACAGTTCCTACGAGCAGTACTTC
>.|TRBV28|.|15|TRBJ2-7
CASSLVRSRGGEQYF
TGTGCCAGCAGTCTGGTCCGGTCCAGAGGAGGCGAGCAGTACTTC
>once|TRBV6-1|.|14|TRBJ2-7
CASSVAPPAYEQYF
TGTGCCAGCAGTGTGGCACCACCAGCCTACGAGCAGTACTTC
>.|TRBV6-5|.|16|TRBJ2-6
CASSYSLVSGANVLTF
TGTGCCAGCAGTTACTCCCTAGTAAGTGGGGCCAACGTCCTGACTTTC
>.|TRBV18|.|16|TRBJ2-2
CASSPPVGEGAGELFF
TGTGCCAGCTCACCACCGGTTGGAGAAGGGGCCGGGGAGCTGTTTTTT
>.|TRBV29-1|.|16|TRBJ2-7
CSVAILSGAKSYEQYF
TGCAGCGTTGCCATCTTGTCCGGGGCAAAGAGCTACGAGCAGTACTTC
>.|TRBV5-1|TRBD1|15|TRBJ1-1
CASSLPQGTGTEAFF
TGCGCCAGCAGCCTACCTCAGGGGACAGGCACTGAAGCTTTCTTT
>.|TRBV28|TRBD1|14|TRBJ2-1
CASKDGDRVYEQFF
TGTGCCAGCAAGGACGGGGACAGGGTGTATGAGCAGTTCTTC
>.|TRBV27|.|12|TRBJ2-1
CASSLGHNEQFF
TGTGCCAGCAGTCTCGGACACAATGAGCAGTTCTTC
>.|TRBV25-1|TRBD2|15|TRBJ2-1
CASSRGGSPYNEQFF
TGTGCCAGCAGTCGGGGCGGGAGCCCCTACAATGAGCAGTTCTTC
>.|TRBV6-5|TRBD2|15|TRBJ2-1
CASSLLADSYNEQFF
TGTGCCAGCAGTCTTCTAGCGGACTCCTACAATGAGCAGTTCTTC
>few|TRBV6-1|TRBD1|14|TRBJ1-1
CASSRAGGHTEAFF
TGTGCCAGCAGTAGAGCAGGGGGTCACACTGAAGCTTTCTTT
>few|TRBV7-9|.|14|TRBJ2-1
CASSLEGLGNEQFF
TGTGCCAGCAGCTTAGAGGGGCTTGGCAATGAGCAGTTCTTC
>.|TRBV28|TRBD2|14|TRBJ2-2
CAAWGGLLTGELFF
TGTGCCGCCTGGGGAGGGCTTTTAACCGGGGAGCTGTTTTTT
>.|TRBV11-2|TRBD1|17|TRBJ2-5
CASSLGQGQGFRETQYF
TGTGCCAGCAGCTTAGGTCAGGGACAGGGGTTTAGAGAGACCCAGTACTTC